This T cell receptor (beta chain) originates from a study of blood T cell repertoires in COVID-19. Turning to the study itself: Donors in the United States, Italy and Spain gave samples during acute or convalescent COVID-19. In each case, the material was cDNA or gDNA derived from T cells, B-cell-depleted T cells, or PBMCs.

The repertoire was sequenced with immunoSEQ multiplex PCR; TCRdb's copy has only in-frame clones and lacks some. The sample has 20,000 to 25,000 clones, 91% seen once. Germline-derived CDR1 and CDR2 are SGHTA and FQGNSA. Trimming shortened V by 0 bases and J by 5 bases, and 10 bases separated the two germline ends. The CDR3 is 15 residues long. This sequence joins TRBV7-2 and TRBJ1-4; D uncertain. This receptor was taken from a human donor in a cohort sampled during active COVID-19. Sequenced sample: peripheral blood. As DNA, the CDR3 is TGTGCCAGCAGCTTAGCCGGTCTCGTCAATGAAAAACTGTTTTTT. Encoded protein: CASSLAGLVNEKLFF.